This TCR beta chain was sequenced during a study of shared clonotypes between healthy human individuals. Study findings and constraints: Roughly 4.7% was the fraction of naive CD4 clonotypes found shared across a few donors.

Turning to this clone: Antigen unknown.

Repertoires were generated with immunoSEQ multiplex PCR, while TCRdb's copy carries only in-frame clones and drops some. The table includes approximately 980,000 clones, 76% detected once. From germline, CDR1 is SGHTA and CDR2 FQGNSA. Trimming took 1 base from V and 5 from J, leaving 12 bases between them. CDR3 length: 15 amino acids. V gene TRBV7-2 combines with J gene TRBJ1-5, with a possible D match to TRBD1 (5 bases). The TCR was taken from a man younger than 35 in good health. The sequenced material came from memory CD4+ T cells sorted from blood. Subset: CD45RA-negative fraction. The CDR3 DNA reads as TGTGCCAGCAGCTTAGGGATGGGGGGGGATCAGCCCCAGCATTTT. It yields the protein CASSLGMGGDQPQHF.